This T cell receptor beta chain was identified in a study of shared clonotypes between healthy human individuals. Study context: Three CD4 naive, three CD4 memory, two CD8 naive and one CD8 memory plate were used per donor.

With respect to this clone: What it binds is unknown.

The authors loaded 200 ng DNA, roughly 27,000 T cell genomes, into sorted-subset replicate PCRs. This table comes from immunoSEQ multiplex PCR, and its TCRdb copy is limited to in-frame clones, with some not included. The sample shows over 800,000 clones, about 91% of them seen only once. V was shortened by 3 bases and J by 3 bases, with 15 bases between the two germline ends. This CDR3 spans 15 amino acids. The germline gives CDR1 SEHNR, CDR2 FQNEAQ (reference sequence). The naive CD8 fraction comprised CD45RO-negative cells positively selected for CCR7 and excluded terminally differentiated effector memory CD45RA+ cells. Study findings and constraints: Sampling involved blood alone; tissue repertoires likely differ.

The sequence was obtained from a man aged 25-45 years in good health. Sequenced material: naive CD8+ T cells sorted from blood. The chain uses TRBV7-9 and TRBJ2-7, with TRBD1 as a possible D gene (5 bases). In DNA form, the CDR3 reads TGTGCCAGCAGCTTGATGGAAGGGGTCGGCTACGAGCAGTACTTC. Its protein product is CASSLMEGVGYEQYF.